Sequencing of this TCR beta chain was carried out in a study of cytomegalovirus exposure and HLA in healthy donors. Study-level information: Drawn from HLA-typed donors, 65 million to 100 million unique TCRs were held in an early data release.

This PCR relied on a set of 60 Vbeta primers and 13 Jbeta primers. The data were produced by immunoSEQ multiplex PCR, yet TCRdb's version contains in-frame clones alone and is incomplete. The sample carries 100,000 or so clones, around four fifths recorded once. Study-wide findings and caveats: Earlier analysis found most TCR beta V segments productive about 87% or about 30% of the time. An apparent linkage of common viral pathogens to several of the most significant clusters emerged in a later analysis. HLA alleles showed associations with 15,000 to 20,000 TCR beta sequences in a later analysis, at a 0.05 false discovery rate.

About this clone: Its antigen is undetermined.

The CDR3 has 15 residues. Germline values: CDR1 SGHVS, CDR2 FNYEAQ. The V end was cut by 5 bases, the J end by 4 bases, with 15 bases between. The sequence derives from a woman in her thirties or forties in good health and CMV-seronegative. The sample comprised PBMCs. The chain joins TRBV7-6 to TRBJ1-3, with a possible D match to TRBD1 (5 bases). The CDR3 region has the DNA TGTGCCAGCAGCGTATCCAGGGTGGGCGGAAACACCATATATTTT. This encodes CASSVSRVGGNTIYF.